Sequencing of this TCR beta chain was carried out in a study of T cell responses to AZD1222 COVID-19 vaccine. Study information: Second doses were pooled across both intervals (about 4 or about 12 weeks). Study outcomes and limitations: Repertoires in all cases were sampled only once the peak T cell response had passed. The sample set comprised mostly white British donors with more females, and clonal diversity was possibly underestimated. Spike-wide vaccine-associated CD4 TCRs dominated at 160-218 and 743-854.

The table came from immunoSEQ multiplex PCR; TCRdb's copy has only in-frame clones and leaves some out. This sample has under 150,000 clones, with 90% found just once. This CDR3 contains 14 residues. V lost 0 bases and J 5 bases, leaving 11 bases between the germline ends. In germline, CDR1 is SGHTS, CDR2 YDEGEE. Details on this clone: As yet, its antigen is unknown.

Sequencing was performed on peripheral blood, taken on day 0 of AZD1222 vaccination. The V and J genes are TRBV5-8 and TRBJ2-5; maybe TRBD2 (5 bases). The origin of this receptor is an adult in good health. The CDR3 nucleotides read TGTGCCAGCAGCTTGGCCCCCGGGATCGAGACCCAGTACTTC. Translation gives CASSLAPGIETQYF.